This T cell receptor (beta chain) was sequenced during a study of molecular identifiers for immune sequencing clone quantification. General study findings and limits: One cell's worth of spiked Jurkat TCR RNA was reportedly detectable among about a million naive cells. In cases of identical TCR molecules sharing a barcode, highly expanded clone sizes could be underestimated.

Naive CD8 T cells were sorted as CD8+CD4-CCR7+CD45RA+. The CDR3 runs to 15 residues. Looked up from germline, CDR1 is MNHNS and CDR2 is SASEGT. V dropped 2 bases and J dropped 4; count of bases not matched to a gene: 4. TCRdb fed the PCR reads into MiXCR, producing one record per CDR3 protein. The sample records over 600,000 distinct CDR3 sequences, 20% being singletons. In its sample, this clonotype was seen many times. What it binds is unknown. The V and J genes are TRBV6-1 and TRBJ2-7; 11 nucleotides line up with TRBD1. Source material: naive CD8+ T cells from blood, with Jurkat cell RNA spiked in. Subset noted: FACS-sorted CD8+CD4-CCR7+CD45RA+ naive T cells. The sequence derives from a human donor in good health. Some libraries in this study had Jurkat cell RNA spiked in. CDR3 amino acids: CASSEIGTGGYEQYF. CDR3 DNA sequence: TGTGCCAGCAGTGAAATCGGGACAGGGGGATACGAGCAGTACTTC.